This T cell receptor beta chain derives from a study of T cells in Graves' hyperthyroidism and ophthalmopathy. Germline loops: CDR1 GTSNPN, CDR2 SVGIG (reference sequence). V lost 1 base and J 10 bases, leaving 8 bases between the germline ends. CDR3 size: 11 residues. TCR beta CDR3 regions were amplified from RNA transcripts. RT-PCR in the first round (using the HTBI primer set) targeted the TCR CDR3. TCRdb processed the multiplex PCR reads anew with MiXCR; each CDR3 protein has one entry. The sample includes more than 300,000 distinct CDR3 sequences, around 14% of them seen just once. This clonotype has at least ten counts.

Specimen: blood. The TCR originated in a woman between 55 and 75 years old with Graves' hyperthyroidism. The chain carries TRBV30 and TRBJ2-1, with D tentatively TRBD1 (5 bases). The CDR3 DNA follows: TGTGCCTGGAGTGAGGGGAACGAGCAGTTCTTC. As protein: CAWSEGNEQFF.